These 23 T cell receptor beta chains came from one sample sequenced in a study of T cell repertoires in cytomegalovirus infection. A single record per CDR3 protein comes from TCRdb applying MiXCR to the reads. The sample has roughly 320,000 distinct CDR3 sequences; more than 8% are singletons. Sequenced sample: PBMCs. These receptor sequences come from a human donor in good health (CMV status not recorded). Some clones in this sample may be carry-over from other donors' samples.

This clonotype was counted a few times. This rearrangement joins TRBV12-3 or TRBV12-4 to TRBJ2-5; D is possibly TRBD2 (6 bases). The ends were cut back, 8 bases at V and 5 bases at J, with 18 bases in the middle. The CDR3 is made up of 14 amino acids. CDR3 amino acids: CASFHASVAETQYF. The CDR3 DNA reads TGTGCCAGCTTCCACGCTAGCGTCGCGGAGACCCAGTACTTC.

This chain links TRBV12-5 with TRBJ2-5; possibly TRBD1 for D (6 bases). The CDR3 totals 15 residues. In germline, CDR1 is LGHNT, CDR2 FRNRAP. V lost 3 bases, J lost 5 bases, and 16 bases lay in between. In nucleotides, the CDR3 is TGTGCTAGTGGTTTCCAACAGGGATTGGGGGAGACCCAGTACTTC. Translated: CASGFQQGLGETQYF.

The V call is TRBV6-8, the J call TRBJ2-7; the D is unclear. Germline CDR1 is MNHGY and CDR2 is SAAAGT. This CDR3 has 13 amino acids. Between the trimmed V and J ends, which lost 5 bases and 6 bases, there was a span of 14 bases. The CDR3 DNA is TGTGCCAGCAGTAAGGGAAGGATACGCGAGCAGTACTTC. This encodes CASSKGRIREQYF.

This clonotype appeared many times. CDR3 coding DNA: TGTGCCAGCAGCAGGTGGACAGGGGACTATGGCTACACCTTC. Protein product: CASSRWTGDYGYTF. The chain has TRBV7-8 and TRBJ1-2; 9 bases align to TRBD1. V gave up 5 bases and J gave up 3 bases; unmatched junction bases: 4. The CDR3 runs 14 residues. CDR1 and CDR2 from the germline V gene are SGHVS and FQNEAQ. Full variable domain (missing parts from reference TRBV7-8 and TRBJ1-2): GAGVSQSPRYKVAKRGQDVALRCDPISGHVSLFWYQQALGQGPEFLTYFQNEAQLDKSGLPSDRFFAERPEGSVSTLKIQRTQQEDSAVYLCASSRWTGDYGYTFGSGTRLTVV.

This clonotype occurred many times. The J gene is TRBJ2-5, the V gene TRBV7-2, with D hard to call. Germline-derived CDR1 and CDR2 are SGHTA and FQGNSA. The V gene lost 10 bases and the J gene lost 2 bases, with 14 bases spanning the gap. The CDR3 length is 13 residues. This CDR3 reads CAIARHFQETQYF. The CDR3 DNA is TGTGCCATTGCGAGACATTTTCAAGAGACCCAGTACTTC.

Ten or more counts support this clonotype. The chain carries TRBV27 and TRBJ2-7; D remains ambiguous. V lost 0 bases to trimming and J lost 3 bases, with 9 bases between them. The V gene's germline CDR1 is MNHEY and CDR2 SMNVEV (reference sequence). The CDR3 covers 14 residues. CDR3 protein: CASSLSPGIYEQYF. The CDR3 DNA reads as TGTGCCAGCAGTTTATCTCCAGGAATCTACGAGCAGTACTTC.

This clonotype appeared many times. This sequence joins TRBV7-8 and TRBJ2-7, with TRBD2 matching over 7 bases. The J segment lost 3 bases and the V segment lost 6 bases, leaving 8 bases of the junction unmatched. There are 14 residues in the CDR3. The germline V gene has CDR1 SGHVS and CDR2 FQNEAQ. The CDR3 DNA reads TGTGCCAGCAGTAAACCGGGACTACGCTACGAGCAGTACTTC. It is translated as CASSKPGLRYEQYF.

Many counts were recorded for this clonotype. This chain links TRBV2 with TRBJ1-1; 10 bases match TRBD1. With V trimmed by 4 bases and J by 2 bases, 4 bases remained unmatched. The CDR3 runs 15 residues. Germline-derived CDR1 and CDR2 are SNHLY and FYNNEI. DNA of the CDR3: TGTGCCAGCAGTGGACAGGGGGCTGGTAACACTGAAGCTTTCTTT. It yields the protein CASSGQGAGNTEAFF.

This clonotype was seen at least ten times. V and J are TRBV7-8 and TRBJ2-5; TRBD2 might be the D (6 bases). Trimming shortened V by 1 base and J by 5 bases, and 11 bases separated the two germline ends. CDR3 size: 14 residues. CDR1 and CDR2 (germline): SGHVS, FQNEAQ. As DNA, the CDR3 is TGTGCCAGCAGCTTAGGGGCGGGGATTGAGACCCAGTACTTC. It yields the protein CASSLGAGIETQYF.

This clonotype was counted a few times. The chain joins TRBV7-2 to TRBJ2-5, with a tentative D call TRBD1 (6 bases). With 6 bases removed from V and 1 base from J, the gap between germline ends came to 15 bases. CDR1 SGHTA and CDR2 FQGNSA come from the germline V gene. This CDR3 region has 15 residues. The CDR3 spells CASRFRRQAQETQYF. As DNA, the CDR3 is TGTGCCAGCAGATTCCGTAGACAGGCCCAAGAGACCCAGTACTTC.

This clonotype has at least ten counts. The chain uses TRBV7-2 and TRBJ2-7; tentatively, D is TRBD2 (6 bases). Trimming took off 1 base at V and 2 bases at J, with 9 bases between the two ends. Germline-derived CDR1 and CDR2 are SGHTA and FQGNSA. The CDR3 covers 14 residues. The CDR3 nucleotides are TGTGCCAGCAGCTTAGAGGCGGGGCCCTACGAGCAGTACTTC. Amino acid sequence: CASSLEAGPYEQYF.

This sequence joins TRBV12-3 or TRBV12-4 and TRBJ2-7; possibly TRBD1 for D (6 bases). CDR3 length: 14 residues. With 6 bases removed from V and 5 bases from J, the gap between germline ends came to 17 bases. As DNA, the CDR3 is TGTGCCAGCAGCCGGGGCGCATCAGGGGACGAGCAGTACTTC. The encoded protein is CASSRGASGDEQYF.

On this clonotype itself: Possible read error: a much larger clone is one base away. The chain links TRBV6-6 to TRBJ1-6; maybe TRBD1 (5 bases). Trimming removed 2 bases at V and 9 bases at J, with 11 bases between. Germline CDR1 reads MNHNY; CDR2 reads SVGAGI (reference sequence). This CDR3 spans 14 amino acids. CDR3 DNA: TGTGCCAGCAGTTACAAGTTCGGGGGTTCACCCCTCCACTTT. Amino acid sequence: CASSYKFGGSPLHF.

The sample holds a few counts of this clonotype. The rearrangement joins TRBV12-3 or TRBV12-4 to TRBJ2-1, with 7 bases lining up with TRBD2. This CDR3 has 14 amino acids. V gave up 8 bases and J gave up 4 bases; unmatched junction bases: 8. The CDR3 spells CASLLGRGYNEQFF. CDR3 coding DNA: TGTGCCAGCCTTTTAGGGCGGGGGTACAATGAGCAGTTCTTC.

This clonotype showed up many times. V is TRBV19 and J is TRBJ1-5, with D perhaps TRBD1 (5 bases). This CDR3 is 18 amino acids long. The V gene lost 6 bases and the J gene lost 3 bases, with 24 bases spanning the gap. Germline V gene lookup returns CDR1 LNHDA and CDR2 SQIVND (reference sequence). The CDR3 loop is CASRALGVRGSLNQPQHF. The CDR3 nucleotides are TGTGCCAGTAGGGCCCTGGGAGTAAGGGGTTCCCTCAATCAGCCCCAGCATTTT.

Notes on this clonotype: The junction does not match germline at one end; this may be a read error. The chain has TRBV28 and TRBJ2-7; tentatively, D is TRBD2 (6 bases). The V gene's germline CDR1 is MDHEN and CDR2 SYDVKM. The CDR3 extends over 17 amino acids. The CDR3 spells CASSSPRLGGTTYAQYF. CDR3 DNA sequence: TGTGCCAGCAGTTCTCCACGACTGGGCGGGACGACATACGCGCAGTACTTC. The full variable domain, in which reference TRBV28 and TRBJ2-7 provide the parts outside the CDR3, is DVKVTQSSRYLVKRTGEKVFLECVQDMDHENMFWYRQDPGLGLRLIYFSYDVKMKEKGDIPEGYSVSREKKERFSLILESASTNQTSMYLCASSSPRLGGTTYAQYFGPGTRLTVT.

This clonotype appeared many times. This chain connects TRBV7-9 to TRBJ1-2; D possibly corresponds to TRBD1 (5 bases). Germline V gives CDR1 SEHNR, CDR2 FQNEAQ (reference sequence). CDR3 length: 15 residues. Deletions cut 6 bases from V and 3 bases from J, with 17 bases between. Written as DNA, the CDR3 is TGTGCCAGCAGTTGGGCGGGGGGAGCGGACTATGGCTACACCTTC. Protein: CASSWAGGADYGYTF.

This clonotype was counted at least ten times. CDR3 sequence reads: CASSLTPENYGYTF. The DNA for the CDR3 is TGTGCCAGCAGCTTGACACCCGAGAACTATGGCTACACCTTC. This chain uses TRBV11-2 with TRBJ1-2; unclear D gene. Germline CDR1 reads SGHAT; CDR2 reads FQNNGV. The CDR3 spans 14 residues. Between the trimmed V and J ends, which lost 3 bases and 2 bases, there was a span of 10 bases.

This clonotype was recorded many times. The rearrangement joins TRBV11-3 to TRBJ2-3, with D possibly being TRBD1 (5 bases). Trimming left V 2 bases short and J 3 bases short, with 6 bases between. CDR3 length: 13 amino acids. From germline, CDR1 is SGHNT and CDR2 YENEEA. DNA for the CDR3: TGTGCCAGCAGCTTACAGGGTACAGATACGCAGTATTTT. Translated, it gives CASSLQGTDTQYF.

This clonotype was seen ten or more times. The rearrangement uses TRBV7-2 and TRBJ2-7; 9 bases agree with TRBD1. CDR3 size: 13 residues. CDR1 and CDR2 from the germline V gene are SGHTA and FQGNSA. Losses at the gene ends were 4 bases for V and 3 bases for J; bases not matched to a gene: 1. The CDR3 DNA is TGTGCCAGCAGCTCGGACAGGGGCTACGAGCAGTACTTC. It codes for CASSSDRGYEQYF.

This clonotype has just a few counts. CDR3 nucleotide sequence: TGTGCCAGCAGCCAGCGCCCCGGGATTGGGGCCCACGAGCAGTACTTC. Protein product: CASSQRPGIGAHEQYF. J is TRBJ2-7 and V is TRBV7-9, with D perhaps TRBD1 or TRBD2 (5 bases each). With 5 bases removed from V and 5 bases from J, the gap between germline ends came to 22 bases. From germline, CDR1 is SEHNR and CDR2 FQNEAQ (reference sequence). This CDR3 has 16 residues.

This clonotype has a count of ten or more. The chain employs TRBV4-1 and TRBJ1-2; possible D gene TRBD1, 5 bases. The germline V and J ends were trimmed by 0 bases and 3 bases, with 8 bases remaining between them. This CDR3 has 14 amino acids. Germline CDR1 MGHRA, CDR2 YSYEKL. The CDR3: CASSQEQGDYGYTF. CDR3 bases: TGCGCCAGCAGCCAAGAGCAGGGCGACTATGGCTACACCTTC.

V is TRBV7-9 and J is TRBJ1-2; possible D gene TRBD1, 6 bases. The CDR3 is 13 residues long. Germline CDR1 reads SEHNR; CDR2 reads FQNEAQ (reference sequence). With 1 base removed from V and 11 bases from J, the gap between germline ends came to 14 bases. In nucleotides, the CDR3 is TGTGCCAGCAGCTTAGGAAGTGGACAGCTATACACCTTC. This translates into CASSLGSGQLYTF.